The T cell receptor (beta chain) under discussion was sequenced for a study of control samples from healthy donors and cancer patients. Repertoires were generated with immunoSEQ multiplex PCR, while TCRdb's copy carries only in-frame clones and drops some. Among around 180,000 clones listed, about 90% were seen once. This clone was counted only a few times. Deletions cut 2 bases from V and 5 bases from J, with 9 bases between. The CDR3 loop spans 13 amino acids. CDR1 is SEHNR, CDR2 FQNEAQ, per germline (reference sequence). The specimen was blood. The chain joins TRBV7-9 to TRBJ2-5; no definite D call. The origin of this receptor is a woman aged 25 to 45 in good health. CDR3 protein: CASSLSSAETQYF. The CDR3 DNA sequence: TGTGCCAGCAGCTTATCGAGTGCGGAGACCCAGTACTTC.